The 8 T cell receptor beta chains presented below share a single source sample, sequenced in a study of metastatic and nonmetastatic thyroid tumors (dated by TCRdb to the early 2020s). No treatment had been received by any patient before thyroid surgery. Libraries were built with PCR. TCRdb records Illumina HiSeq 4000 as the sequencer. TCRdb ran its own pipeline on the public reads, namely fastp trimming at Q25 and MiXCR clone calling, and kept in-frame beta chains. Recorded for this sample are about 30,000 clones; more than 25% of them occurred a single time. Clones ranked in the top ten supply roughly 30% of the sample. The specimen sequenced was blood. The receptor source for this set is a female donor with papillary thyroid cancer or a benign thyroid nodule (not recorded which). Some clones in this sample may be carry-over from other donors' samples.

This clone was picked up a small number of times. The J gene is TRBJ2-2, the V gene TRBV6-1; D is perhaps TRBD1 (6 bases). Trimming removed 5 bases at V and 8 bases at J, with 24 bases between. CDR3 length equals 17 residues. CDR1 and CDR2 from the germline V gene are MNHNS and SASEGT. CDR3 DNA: TGTGCCAGCAGTAAAACTACAGGGTGTGGACCTCGGGGGGAGCTGTTTTTT. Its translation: CASSKTTGCGPRGELFF.

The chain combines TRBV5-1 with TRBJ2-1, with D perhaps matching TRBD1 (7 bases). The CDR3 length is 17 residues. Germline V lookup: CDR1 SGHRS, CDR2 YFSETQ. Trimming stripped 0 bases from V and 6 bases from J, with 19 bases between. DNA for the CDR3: TGCGCCAGCAGCTTGGCCTCGGGCTTCCAGGGGGGCAATGAGCAGTTCTTC. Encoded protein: CASSLASGFQGGNEQFF.

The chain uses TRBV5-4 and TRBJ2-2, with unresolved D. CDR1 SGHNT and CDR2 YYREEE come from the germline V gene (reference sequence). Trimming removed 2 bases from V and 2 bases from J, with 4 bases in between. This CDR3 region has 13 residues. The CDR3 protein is CASSFLNTGELFF. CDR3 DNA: TGTGCCAGCAGCTTCTTAAACACCGGGGAGCTGTTTTTT.

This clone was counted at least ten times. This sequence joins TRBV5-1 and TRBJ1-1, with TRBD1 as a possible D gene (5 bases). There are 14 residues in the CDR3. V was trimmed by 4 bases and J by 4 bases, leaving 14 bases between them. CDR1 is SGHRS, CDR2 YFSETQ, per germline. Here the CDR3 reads CASSLAGLATEAFF. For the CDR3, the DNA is TGCGCCAGCAGCCTCGCGGGGCTGGCCACTGAAGCTTTCTTT.

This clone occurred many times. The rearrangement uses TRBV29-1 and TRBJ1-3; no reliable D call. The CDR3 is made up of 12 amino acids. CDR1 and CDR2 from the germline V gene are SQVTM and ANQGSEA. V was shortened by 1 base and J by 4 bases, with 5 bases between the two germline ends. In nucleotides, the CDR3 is TGCAGCGTTGAAGGGGCAGGAAACACCATATATTTT. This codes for CSVEGAGNTIYF. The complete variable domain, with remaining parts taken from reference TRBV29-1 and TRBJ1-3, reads SAVISQKPSRDICQRGTSLTIQCQVDSQVTMMFWYRQQPGQSLTLIATANQGSEATYESGFVIDKFPISRPNLTFSTLTVSNMSPEDSSIYLCSVEGAGNTIYFGEGSWLTVV.

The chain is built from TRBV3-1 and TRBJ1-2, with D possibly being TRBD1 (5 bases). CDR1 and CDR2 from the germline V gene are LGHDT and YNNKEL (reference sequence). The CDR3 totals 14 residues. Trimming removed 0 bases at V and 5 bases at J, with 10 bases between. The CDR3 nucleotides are TGTGCCAGCAGCCAAGATCAGGGAAGTTATGGCTACACCTTC. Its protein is CASSQDQGSYGYTF.

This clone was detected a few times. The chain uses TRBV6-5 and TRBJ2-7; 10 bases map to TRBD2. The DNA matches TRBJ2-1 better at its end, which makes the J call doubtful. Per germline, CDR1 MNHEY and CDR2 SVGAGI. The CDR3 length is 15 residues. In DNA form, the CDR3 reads TGTGCCAGCAGTTACCTAGCGGGGGAAGCGGATGAGCAGTTCTTC. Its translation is CASSYLAGEADEQFF.

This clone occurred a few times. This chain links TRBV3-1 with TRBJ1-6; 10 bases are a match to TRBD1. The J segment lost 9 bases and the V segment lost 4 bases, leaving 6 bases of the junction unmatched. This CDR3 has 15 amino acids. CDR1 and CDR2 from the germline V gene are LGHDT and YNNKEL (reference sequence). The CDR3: CASSPRTGGFSPLHF. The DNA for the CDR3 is TGTGCCAGCAGCCCTAGGACAGGGGGTTTTTCACCCCTCCACTTT.